This TCR beta chain was captured by sequencing in a study of blood T cell repertoires in COVID-19. Study details: Sites in the United States, Italy and Spain provided acute and convalescent COVID-19 samples. T cells, B-cell-depleted T cells, or PBMCs supplied cDNA or gDNA.

CDR1 and CDR2 from the germline V gene are MNHNY and SVGAGI (reference sequence). The ends were cut back, 0 bases at V and 1 base at J, with 6 bases in the middle. CDR3 length: 14 residues. Seattle patient enrollment occurred during active infection, with longitudinal follow-up thereafter. Original processing methods: Amplification with reference gene primers provided the estimates of nucleated cell counts. Only in-frame clones appear in the TCRdb table, and some are missing; sequencing was by immunoSEQ multiplex PCR. The V and J calls and clone size were taken over from that table, and D and trimming were inferred from the DNA. The sample records 400,000 or so clones, approximately 90% being singletons.

The source of this sequence is a young man with COVID-19, enrolled during active disease. The sequenced material came from peripheral blood. The chain links TRBV6-6 to TRBJ1-1; the D is unclear. The CDR3, as DNA: TGTGCCAGCAGTTACTCCCAGTCGAACACTGAAGCTTTCTTT. Protein sequence: CASSYSQSNTEAFF.